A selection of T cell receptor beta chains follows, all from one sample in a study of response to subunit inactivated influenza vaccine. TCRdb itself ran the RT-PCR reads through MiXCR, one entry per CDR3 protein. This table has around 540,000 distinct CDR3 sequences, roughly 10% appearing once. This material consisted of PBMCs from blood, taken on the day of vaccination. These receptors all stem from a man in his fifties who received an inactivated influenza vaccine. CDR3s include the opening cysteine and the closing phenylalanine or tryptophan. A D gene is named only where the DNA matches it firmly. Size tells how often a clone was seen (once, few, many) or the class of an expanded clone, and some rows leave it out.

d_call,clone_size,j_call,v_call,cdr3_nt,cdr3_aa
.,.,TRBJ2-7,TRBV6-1,TGTGCCAGCAGTGTAGCGGTTAGCTCCTACGAGCAGTACTTC,CASSVAVSSYEQYF
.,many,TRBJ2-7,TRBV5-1,TGCGCCAGCAGCTCCCTTGACAGCTACGAGCAGTACTTC,CASSSLDSYEQYF
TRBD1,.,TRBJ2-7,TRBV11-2,TGTGCCAGCAGCCTGGCGACAGGGGGGCACTACGAGCAGTACTTC,CASSLATGGHYEQYF
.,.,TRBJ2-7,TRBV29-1,TGCAGCCCCGGGACTCCGGGAGACGAGCAGTACTTC,CSPGTPGDEQYF
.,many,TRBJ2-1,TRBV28,TGTGCCAGCAGTTTAATGGGGGGACTTTACAATGAGCAGTTCTTC,CASSLMGGLYNEQFF
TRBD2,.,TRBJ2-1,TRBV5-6,TGTGCCAGCAGCTTGGCCGGGAGGGGGGAAGACAATGAGCAGTTCTTC,CASSLAGRGEDNEQFF
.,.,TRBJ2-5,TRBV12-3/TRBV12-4,TGTGCCAGCAGTTCGCGACGAGTACAAGAGACCCAGTACTTC,CASSSRRVQETQYF
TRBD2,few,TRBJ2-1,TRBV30,TGTGCCTTCGGACTAGCGAGAACCCAGTTCTTC,CAFGLARTQFF
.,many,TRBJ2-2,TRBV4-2,TGTGCCAGCAGCCAGGGGTATACCGGGGAGCTGTTTTTT,CASSQGYTGELFF
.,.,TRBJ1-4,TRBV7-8,TGTGCCAGCAGCTTTGGGAGGACCGGTAATGAAAAACTGTTTTTT,CASSFGRTGNEKLFF
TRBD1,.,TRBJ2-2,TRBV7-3,TGTGTCAGCAGCCGGGACAGGGACACCGGGGAGCTGTTTTTT,CVSSRDRDTGELFF
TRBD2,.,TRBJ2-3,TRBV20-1,TGCAGTGCCCGGTCTAGCGGGCGCACAGATACGCAGTATTTT,CSARSSGRTDTQYF
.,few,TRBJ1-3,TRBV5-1,TGCGCCAGCAACCACGGGGACTCTGGAAACACCATATATTTT,CASNHGDSGNTIYF
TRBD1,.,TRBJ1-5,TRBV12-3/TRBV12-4,TGTGCCAGCAGTTTAGGACCGGGACAGGGAGGCCAGCCCCAGCATTTT,CASSLGPGQGGQPQHF
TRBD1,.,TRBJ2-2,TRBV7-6,TGTGCCAGCAGCTTAACACAGGGGGCCCACGGGGAGCTGTTTTTT,CASSLTQGAHGELFF
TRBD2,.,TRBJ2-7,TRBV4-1,TGCGCCAGCAGCCAAGTGGCGGGAGAGGTCCACGAGCAGTACTTC,CASSQVAGEVHEQYF
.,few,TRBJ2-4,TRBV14,TGTGCCAGCAGCCAAGCTTTTACGCGTCAGTACTTC,CASSQAFTRQYF
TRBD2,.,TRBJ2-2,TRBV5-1,TGCGCCAGCAGCTTGGACGGGGGGTACACCGGGGAGCTGTTTTTT,CASSLDGGYTGELFF
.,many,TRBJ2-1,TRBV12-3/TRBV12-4,TGTGCCAGCAGCTTAGGGGACAATGAGCAGTTCTTC,CASSLGDNEQFF
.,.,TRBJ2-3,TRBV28,TGTGCCAGCAGTTTATCCCTGACAGTCTCTAAGATAAACTCACACAGATATACGCAGTATTTT,CASSLSLTVSKINSHRYTQYF
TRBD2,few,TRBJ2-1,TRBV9,TGTGCCAGCGATTCCGGGACTAGCGGGAGGGGTAAAAATGAGCAGTTCTTC,CASDSGTSGRGKNEQFF
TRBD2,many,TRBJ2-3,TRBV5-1,TGCGCCAGCTCCTCCGGGGGGGGCGGAGATACGCAGTATTTT,CASSSGGGGDTQYF
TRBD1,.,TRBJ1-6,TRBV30,TGTGCCTGGAGTGTACGGGACAGGTTTAATTCACCCCTCCACTTT,CAWSVRDRFNSPLHF